The clone carrying this TCR beta chain was picked up many times. Germline and junction disagree at one end, which may indicate a read error. CDR1 SGHRS and CDR2 YFSETQ come from the germline V gene. The length of the CDR3 is 13 residues. These data are taken from a study of identical twins. A single record per CDR3 protein comes from TCRdb applying MiXCR to the 5' RACE reads. This table has roughly 280,000 distinct CDR3 sequences, less than 9.5% appearing once. The data also belong to a second study, concerning yellow fever vaccine responses in identical twins.

The clonotype was recovered from a woman aged 18-29 years in good health. The specimen was CD8+ T cells sorted from blood. The chain combines TRBV5-1 with TRBJ2-1, with a possible D match to TRBD2 (5 bases). The CDR3 nucleotides are TGTGCCAGCAGTCTAGCATCATACAATGAGCAGTTCTTC. Protein: CASSLASYNEQFF.